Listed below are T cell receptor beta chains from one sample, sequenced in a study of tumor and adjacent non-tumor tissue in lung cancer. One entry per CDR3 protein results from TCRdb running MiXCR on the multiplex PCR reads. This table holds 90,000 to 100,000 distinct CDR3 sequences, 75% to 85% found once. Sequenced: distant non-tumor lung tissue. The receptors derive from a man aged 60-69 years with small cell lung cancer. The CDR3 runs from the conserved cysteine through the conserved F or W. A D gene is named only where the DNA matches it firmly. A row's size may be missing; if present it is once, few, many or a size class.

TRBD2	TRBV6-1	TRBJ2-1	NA	TGTGCCAGCATTGTGGGGAGGGCCTCCTACAATGAACAGGTCTTC	CASIVGRASYNEQVF
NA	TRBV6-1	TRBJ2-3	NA	TGTGCCAACAGTATAGGGAGAGATATGCAGTATTTT	CANSIGRDMQYF
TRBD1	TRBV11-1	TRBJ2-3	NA	TGTGCCAGGGGCTCAACCCAGGGGACAGATACGCACTATTTT	CARGSTQGTDTHYF
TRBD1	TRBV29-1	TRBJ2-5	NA	TGTAGCGCCAGACAGGGGACTTGGGAGACCCAGTACTTC	CSARQGTWETQYF
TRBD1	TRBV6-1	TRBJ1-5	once	TGTGCCCGCTTGGGGACAGGGAGGTTGAATCAGCCCCAGCATTTT	CARLGTGRLNQPQHF
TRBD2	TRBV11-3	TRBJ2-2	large	TGTGCCAGCAGCTTAACCGCGGGAGTGGTCACCGGGGAGCTGTTTTTT	CASSLTAGVVTGELFF
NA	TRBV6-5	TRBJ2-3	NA	TGTGCCAGCAGTTCGAGCGAGAGGTCTTCCCCTAGCACAGATACGCAGTATTTT	CASSSSERSSPSTDTQYF
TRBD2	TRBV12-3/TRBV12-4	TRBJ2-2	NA	TGTGCCAGCAATTTTGGCGGGAGCACTGGGGAGCTGTTTTTT	CASNFGGSTGELFF
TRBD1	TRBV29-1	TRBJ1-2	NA	TGCAGCGTCGGTGGGGACAGGTATGGTTACACCTTC	CSVGGDRYGYTF
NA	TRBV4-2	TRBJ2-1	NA	TGTGCCAGCAGCCAGGATCATGGTAGCGGAGGACTATACTATGAGCAGTTCTTC	CASSQDHGSGGLYYEQFF
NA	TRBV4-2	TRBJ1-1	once	TGTGCCAGCAGCCAAGACCCCCTAGTGGGTGATGCTTTCTTT	CASSQDPLVGDAFF
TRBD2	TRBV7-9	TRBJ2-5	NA	TGTGCCAGCAGCATAGGCGGGAGCAAGACCCAGTACTTC	CASSIGGSKTQYF
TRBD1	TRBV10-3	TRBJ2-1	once	TGTGCCATCAACGAACACTCCGGGACAGGGTTCAATGAAGAGTTCTTC	CAINEHSGTGFNEEFF
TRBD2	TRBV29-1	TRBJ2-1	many	TGCAGCGTTGAGGTAGCGGGAGCGGCCCCCAGCAAGCAGTTCTTC	CSVEVAGAAPSKQFF
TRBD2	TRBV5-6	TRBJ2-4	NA	TGTGCCACCAACCCGTCTAGCGGAGGGATAGCCAAAAACATTCAGTACTTC	CATNPSSGGIAKNIQYF
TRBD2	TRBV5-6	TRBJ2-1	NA	TGTGCCACCAGCTTGGCCGGGGGGGCCTACAATGAGCAGTTATTC	CATSLAGGAYNEQLF
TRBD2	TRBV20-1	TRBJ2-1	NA	TGCAGTGCTACCCCCGGGACTAGCGCTAATGAGCAGTTCTTC	CSATPGTSANEQFF
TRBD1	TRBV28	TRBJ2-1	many	TGTGCCAGCAGCCTTTTGGGACAGGGGTACTACAATGAGCAGTTCTTC	CASSLLGQGYYNEQFF
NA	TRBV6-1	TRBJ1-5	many	TGTGCCAGCAGTGAACGAGGCAGCTATCAGCCCCAGCATTTT	CASSERGSYQPQHF
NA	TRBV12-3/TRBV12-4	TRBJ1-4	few	TGTACCAGTAGCTCGAACCGGGTCGGAACAGCCGAAAAACTGTTTTTT	CTSSSNRVGTAEKLFF
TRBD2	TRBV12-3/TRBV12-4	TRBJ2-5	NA	TGTGCCTGCAGCCCCCCTGTCGGGGGGTGCGATCGGGAGACCCAGTACTTC	CACSPPVGGCDRETQYF
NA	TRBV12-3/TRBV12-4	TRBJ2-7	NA	TGTGCCAGCAGTTGGGCCCACCAAGAGTACTACGAACAGTACTTC	CASSWAHQEYYEQYF
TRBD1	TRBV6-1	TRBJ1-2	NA	TGTGCCATCAGCCCCCGGGACAGGGACTGTGGCTACACCTTC	CAISPRDRDCGYTF
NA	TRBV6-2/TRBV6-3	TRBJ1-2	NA	TGTGCCAGCAGCCCGGTTGGGGTTGCCGGATACACCTTC	CASSPVGVAGYTF
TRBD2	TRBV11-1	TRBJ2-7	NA	TGTGCCAGCAACCTCCCACAAGATAGCGGGAGGGCCGACGAGCAGTACTTC	CASNLPQDSGRADEQYF
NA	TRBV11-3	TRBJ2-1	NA	TGTGCCAGTAGCTTCTTGACGCGAGAGGGGTACAATGAGCAGTTCTTC	CASSFLTREGYNEQFF
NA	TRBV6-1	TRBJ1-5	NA	TGTGCCAGAAGTCTGGACCCTTGGGGTCAGCCCCAGCACTTT	CARSLDPWGQPQHF